This TCR beta chain was profiled in a study of T cell responses to AZD1222 COVID-19 vaccine. A remark on this clone: Its antigen is unidentified.

TCRdb's table, derived via immunoSEQ multiplex PCR, lists solely in-frame clones and lacks some. This sample has some 170,000 clones, with around nine tenths found just once. Findings of the study overall: Vaccination with two AZD1222 doses was followed by a rise in Spike-specific TCR breadth and depth. Spike was spanned by vaccine-associated CD4 TCRs, which were dominant at 160-218 and 743-854.

Germline CDR1 reads KGHDR; CDR2 reads SFDVKD. V shed 9 bases and J shed 2 bases, with 9 bases lying between them. The CDR3 totals 12 residues. Sample: peripheral blood, taken on day 0 of AZD1222 vaccination. This receptor was identified in an adult in good health. The chain has TRBV24-1 and TRBJ1-2; no reliable D call. CDR3: CATSTVNYGYTF. In nucleotides, the CDR3 is TGTGCCACCTCGACGGTGAACTATGGCTACACCTTC.